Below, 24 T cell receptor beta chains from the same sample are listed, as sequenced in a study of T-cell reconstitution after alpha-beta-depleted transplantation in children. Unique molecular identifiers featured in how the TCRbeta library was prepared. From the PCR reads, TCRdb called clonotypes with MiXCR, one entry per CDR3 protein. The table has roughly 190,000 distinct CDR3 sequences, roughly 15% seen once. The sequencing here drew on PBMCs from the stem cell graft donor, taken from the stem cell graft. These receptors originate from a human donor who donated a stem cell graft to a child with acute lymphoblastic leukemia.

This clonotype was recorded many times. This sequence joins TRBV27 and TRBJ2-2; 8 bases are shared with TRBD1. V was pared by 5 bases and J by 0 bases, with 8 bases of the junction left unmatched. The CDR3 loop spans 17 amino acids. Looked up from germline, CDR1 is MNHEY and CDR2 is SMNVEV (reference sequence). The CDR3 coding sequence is TGTGCCAGCAGTCTGGGCAGGGGGCACCCGAACACCGGGGAGCTGTTTTTT. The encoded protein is CASSLGRGHPNTGELFF.

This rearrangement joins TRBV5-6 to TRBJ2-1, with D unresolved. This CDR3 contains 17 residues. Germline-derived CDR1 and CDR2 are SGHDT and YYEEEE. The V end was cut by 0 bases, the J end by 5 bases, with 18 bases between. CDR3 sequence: CASSLDPQPPRDNEQFF. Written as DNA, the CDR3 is TGTGCCAGCAGCTTGGACCCCCAGCCCCCTCGGGACAATGAGCAGTTCTTC. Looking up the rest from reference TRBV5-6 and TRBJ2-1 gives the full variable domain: DAGVTQSPTHLIKTRGQQVTLRCSPKSGHDTVSWYQQALGQGPQFIFQYYEEEERQRGNFPDRFSGHQFPNYSSELNVNALLLGDSALYLCASSLDPQPPRDNEQFFGPGTRLTVL.

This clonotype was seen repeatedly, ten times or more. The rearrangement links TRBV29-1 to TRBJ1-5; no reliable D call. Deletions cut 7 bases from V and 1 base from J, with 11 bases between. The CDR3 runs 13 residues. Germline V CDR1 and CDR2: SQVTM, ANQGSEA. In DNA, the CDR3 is TGCAGCGCCTACGTCGAGAGCAATCAGCCCCAGCATTTT. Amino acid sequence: CSAYVESNQPQHF.

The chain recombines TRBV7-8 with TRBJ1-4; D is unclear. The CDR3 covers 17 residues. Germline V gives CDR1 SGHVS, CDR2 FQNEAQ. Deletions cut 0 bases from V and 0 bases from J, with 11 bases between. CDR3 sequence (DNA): TGTGCCAGCAGCTTAGCGGTGACGGTTGCAACTAATGAAAAACTGTTTTTT. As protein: CASSLAVTVATNEKLFF.

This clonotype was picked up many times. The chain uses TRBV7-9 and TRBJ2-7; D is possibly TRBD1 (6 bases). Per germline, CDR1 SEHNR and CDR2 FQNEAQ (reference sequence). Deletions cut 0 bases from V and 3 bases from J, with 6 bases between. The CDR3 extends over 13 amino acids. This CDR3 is CASSLAGGYEQYF. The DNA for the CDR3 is TGTGCCAGCAGCTTAGCAGGGGGCTACGAGCAGTACTTC.

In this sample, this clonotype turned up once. CDR3 DNA sequence: TGTGCCAGTAGTACCAGTTCCGTTCTCAGCTCCTACAATGAGCAGTTCTTC. It specifies CASSTSSVLSSYNEQFF. The V gene is TRBV19, the J gene TRBJ2-1, with unresolved D. The CDR3 has 17 residues. The germline gives CDR1 LNHDA, CDR2 SQIVND (reference sequence). The V and J ends lost 4 bases and 0 bases respectively, with 16 bases between them.

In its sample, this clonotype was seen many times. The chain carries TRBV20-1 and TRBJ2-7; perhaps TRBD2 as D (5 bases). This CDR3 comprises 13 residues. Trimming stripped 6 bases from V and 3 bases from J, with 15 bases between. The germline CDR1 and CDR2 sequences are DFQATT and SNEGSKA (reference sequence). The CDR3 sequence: CSASAEGNYEQYF. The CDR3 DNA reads TGCAGTGCCTCGGCTGAGGGTAACTACGAGCAGTACTTC.

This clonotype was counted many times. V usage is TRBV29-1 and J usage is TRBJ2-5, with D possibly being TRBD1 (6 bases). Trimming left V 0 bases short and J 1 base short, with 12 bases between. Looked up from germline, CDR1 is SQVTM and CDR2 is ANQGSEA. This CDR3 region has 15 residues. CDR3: CSVEEEGVSQETQYF. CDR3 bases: TGCAGCGTTGAAGAAGAGGGGGTAAGCCAAGAGACCCAGTACTTC.

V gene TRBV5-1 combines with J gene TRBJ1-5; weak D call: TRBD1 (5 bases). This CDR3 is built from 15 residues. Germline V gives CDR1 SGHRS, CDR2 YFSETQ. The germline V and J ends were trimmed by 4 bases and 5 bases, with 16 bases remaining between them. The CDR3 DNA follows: TGCGCCAGCAGCCCCGGTGCGGGGGGGGATCAGCCCCAGCATTTT. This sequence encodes CASSPGAGGDQPQHF.

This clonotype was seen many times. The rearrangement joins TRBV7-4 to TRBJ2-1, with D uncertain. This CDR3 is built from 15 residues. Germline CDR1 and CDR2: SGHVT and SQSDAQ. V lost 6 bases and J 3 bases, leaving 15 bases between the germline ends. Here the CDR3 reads CASRPPGWGYNEQFF. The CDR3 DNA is TGTGCCAGCAGGCCGCCGGGCTGGGGCTACAATGAGCAGTTCTTC.

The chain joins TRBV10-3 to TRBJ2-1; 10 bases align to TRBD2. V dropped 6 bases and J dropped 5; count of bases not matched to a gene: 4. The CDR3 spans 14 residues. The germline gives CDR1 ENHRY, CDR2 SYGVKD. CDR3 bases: TGTGCCATCAGCACTAGCGGGATAAACAATGAGCAGTTCTTC. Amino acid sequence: CAISTSGINNEQFF.

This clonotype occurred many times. For the CDR3, the DNA is TGTGCCAGCAGCCCCACAGGGTTGGCTCAGCCCCAGCATTTT. It yields the protein CASSPTGLAQPQHF. The J gene is TRBJ1-5, the V gene TRBV7-8, with D possibly being TRBD1 (6 bases). V lost 5 bases and J 6 bases, leaving 14 bases between the germline ends. This CDR3 contains 14 residues. Per germline, CDR1 SGHVS and CDR2 FQNEAQ.

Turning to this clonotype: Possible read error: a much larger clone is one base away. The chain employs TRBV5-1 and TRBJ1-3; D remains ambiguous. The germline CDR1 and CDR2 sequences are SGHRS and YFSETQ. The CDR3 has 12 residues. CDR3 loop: CASSLRGNTIHF. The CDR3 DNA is TGCGCCAGCAGCTTGAGAGGAAACACCATACATTTT.

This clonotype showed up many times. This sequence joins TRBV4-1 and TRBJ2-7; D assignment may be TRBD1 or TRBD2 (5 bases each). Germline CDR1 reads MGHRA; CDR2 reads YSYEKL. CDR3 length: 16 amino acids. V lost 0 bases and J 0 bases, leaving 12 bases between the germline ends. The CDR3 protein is CASSQDNRDGSYEQYF. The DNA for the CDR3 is TGCGCCAGCAGCCAAGACAACCGGGACGGCTCCTACGAGCAGTACTTC.

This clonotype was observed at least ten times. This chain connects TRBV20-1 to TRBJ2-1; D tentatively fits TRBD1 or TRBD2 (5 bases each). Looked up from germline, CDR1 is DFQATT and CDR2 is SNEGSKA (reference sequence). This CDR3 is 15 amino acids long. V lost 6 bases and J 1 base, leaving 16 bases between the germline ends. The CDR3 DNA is TGCAGTGCAGAAGAGGGGTTGTGGTCCTACAATGAGCAGTTCTTC. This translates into CSAEEGLWSYNEQFF.

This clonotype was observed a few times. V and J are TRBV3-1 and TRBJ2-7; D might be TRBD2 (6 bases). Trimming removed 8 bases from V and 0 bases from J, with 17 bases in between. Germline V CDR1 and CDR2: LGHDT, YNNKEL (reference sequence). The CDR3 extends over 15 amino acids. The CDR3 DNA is TGTGCCAGCTGTCGTGCGGGACTGTTCTCCTACGAGCAGTACTTC. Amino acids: CASCRAGLFSYEQYF.

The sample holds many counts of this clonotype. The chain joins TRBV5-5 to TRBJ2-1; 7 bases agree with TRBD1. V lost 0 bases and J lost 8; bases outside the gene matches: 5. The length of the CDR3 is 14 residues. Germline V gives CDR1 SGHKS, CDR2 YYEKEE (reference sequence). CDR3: CASSLDGTVHEQFF. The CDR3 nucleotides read TGTGCCAGCAGCTTGGACGGGACAGTCCATGAGCAGTTCTTC.

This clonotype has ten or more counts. In DNA, the CDR3 is TGTGCCAGCAGTGCGGGTGGAGCCGGGGAGCTGTTTTTT. Its translation: CASSAGGAGELFF. The chain is built from TRBV6-1 and TRBJ2-2; no reliable D call. Germline V lookup: CDR1 MNHNS, CDR2 SASEGT. V was trimmed by 4 bases and J by 6 bases, leaving 9 bases between them. The CDR3 runs to 13 residues.

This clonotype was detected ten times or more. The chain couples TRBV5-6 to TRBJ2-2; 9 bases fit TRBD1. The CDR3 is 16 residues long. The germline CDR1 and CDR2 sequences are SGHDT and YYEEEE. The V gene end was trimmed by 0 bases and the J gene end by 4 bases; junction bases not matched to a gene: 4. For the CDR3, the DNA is TGTGCCAGCAGCTTGGACAGGGGGCGGAGCACCGGGGAGCTGTTTTTT. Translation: CASSLDRGRSTGELFF.

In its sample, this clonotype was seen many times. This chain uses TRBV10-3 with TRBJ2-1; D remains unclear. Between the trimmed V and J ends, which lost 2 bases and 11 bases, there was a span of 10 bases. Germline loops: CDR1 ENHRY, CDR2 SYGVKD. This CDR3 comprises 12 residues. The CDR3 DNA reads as TGTGCCATCAGTGAGGACATGGGGAAGCAGTTCTTC. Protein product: CAISEDMGKQFF.

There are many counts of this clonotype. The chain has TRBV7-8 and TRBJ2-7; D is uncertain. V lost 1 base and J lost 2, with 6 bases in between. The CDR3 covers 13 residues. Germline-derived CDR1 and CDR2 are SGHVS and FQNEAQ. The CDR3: CASSLEWAYEQYF. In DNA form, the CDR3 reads TGTGCCAGCAGCTTAGAGTGGGCCTACGAGCAGTACTTC.

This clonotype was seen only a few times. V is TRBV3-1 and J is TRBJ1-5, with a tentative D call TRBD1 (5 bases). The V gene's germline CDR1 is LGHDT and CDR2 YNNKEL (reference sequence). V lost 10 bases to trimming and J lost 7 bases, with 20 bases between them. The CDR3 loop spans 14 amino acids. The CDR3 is CATRATGAGQPQHF. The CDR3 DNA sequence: TGTGCCACCCGAGCGACCGGGGCGGGACAGCCCCAGCATTTT.

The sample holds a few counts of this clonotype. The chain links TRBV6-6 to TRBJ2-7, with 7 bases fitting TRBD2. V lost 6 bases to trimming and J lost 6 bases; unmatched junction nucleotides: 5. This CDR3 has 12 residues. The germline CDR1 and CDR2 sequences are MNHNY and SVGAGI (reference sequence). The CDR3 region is CASRRELPEQYF. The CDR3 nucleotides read TGTGCCAGCAGGCGGGAGTTACCCGAGCAGTACTTC.

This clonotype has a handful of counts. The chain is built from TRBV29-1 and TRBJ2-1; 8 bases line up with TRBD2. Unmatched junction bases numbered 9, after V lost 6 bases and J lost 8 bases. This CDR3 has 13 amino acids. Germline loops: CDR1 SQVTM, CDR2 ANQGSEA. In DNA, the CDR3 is TGCAGCGTCTACGGGACTAGTGTCTATGAGCAGTTCTTC. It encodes CSVYGTSVYEQFF.